This T cell receptor (beta chain) was sequenced during a study of CD4 T cells in relation to SARS-CoV-2 and coronaviruses (dated by TCRdb to the early 2020s). Turning to the overall study: In the ViraFEST assay, PBMCs were cultured with antigen for under 13 days, after which TCR beta CDR3s were sequenced to identify antigen-specific clonal expansions. Across all 12 patients in the convalescent cohort, the median age was around 40 years, with a range of about 20 to 75 years. Of the 12 convalescent patients, 8 were male and 4 were female, and two of the subjects were Hispanic. Patient-derived lymphoblastoid cell lines were used to map the HLA restriction of shared crossreactive spike epitopes. The study assessed, at the TCR clonotype level, memory CD4+ T cell crossreactivity between SARS-CoV-2 and common cold coronavirus spike proteins. Samples from three pre-COVID donors and the naive versus memory experiments were sequenced with the Adaptive Biotechnologies TCR-sequencing kit; other data were Illumina-based. For other donors in the study, expansion assays were sequenced with a different, Illumina-based TCR-beta assay. What the work shows at the level of the full study, not this receptor alone: Sequencing of naive versus memory cells indicated that the assay detects memory recall responses, not primary responses primed during culture. Crossreactivity analysis was centred on spike protein, so crossreactivity against other viral proteins was not assessed. In roughly 60% of donors, memory CD4+ clonotypes turned up that crossrecognized SARS-CoV-2 and at least one common cold coronavirus spike. Small numbers of patients and of tested TCRs were a limitation of the study. Because no donor provided both pre-pandemic and post-infection samples, tracing the source of pre-existing responses was limited. Crossreactive clones showed significantly weaker SARS-CoV-2-driven expansion than monoreactive clones, consistent with antigenic imprinting.

DNA from CEF-cultured naive and memory CD4+ T cells underwent immunoSEQ TCR-beta sequencing at survey level. In the authors' own workflow: Preprocessing removed nonproductive sequences and CDR3s not starting with C, not ending with F or W, or shorter than 7 amino acids. The MANAFEST web app identified antigen-specific clonotypes based on expansion compared with the reference and other culture wells. To be counted as positive, a clone had to show significant expansion compared with the reference culture, at an FDR below 0.05, in 2 of 3 replicate wells. To be called positive, a clone also had to show significant expansion compared with every other tandem well and an odds ratio greater than 5. Cultured and uncultured naive and memory CD4+ repertoires were searched for previously identified spike- and CEF-reactive CDR3s. CDR3 homology was measured as pairwise Levenshtein distance, computed with the stringdist R package after trimming three terminal residues from each end. Drawn from immuneACCESS, this table holds only the in-frame rearrangements with V and J called that TCRdb kept. Clones are partly lost; checked studies trace under half to an unresolved V gene and leave the rest unexplained. That table furnishes V, J and clone size, whereas the DNA furnished D and trimming. This sample comprises tens of thousands of clones, more than 60% of them detected only once. The ten largest clones add up to less than 3% of the sample.

About this clone: Its binding antigen is unknown. The sample holds no much larger clone one base away, and base qualities are not on file.

According to the germline V gene (reference sequence), CDR1 reads SGHKS and CDR2 reads YYEKEE. The CDR3 contains 15 residues, cysteine and phenylalanine counted. Solely the CDR3 DNA is kept, with 45 bases framed from the first base. Trimming accounts for 4 bases at V and 5 bases at J, while the number of junction bases matched to no gene is 4. Naive and memory CD4+ T cells were separated from cryopreserved PBMCs through CD4 enrichment, which was followed by EasySep naive CD4+ T cell enrichment. Sorted naive or memory CD4+ T cells (about 97,000) were grown at a 1:1 ratio with T cell-depleted PBMCs and CEF peptides for 10 days. Triplicate replicate wells were generally used for each peptide culture condition. Ficoll-Paque PLUS gradient centrifugation was used to isolate PBMCs from leukapheresis product or whole blood. PBMCs were either cryopreserved at -140°C or used fresh in the expansion assay. The QIAamp Micro DNA Kit was used to extract genomic DNA from the CD4+ T cells.

The sequence joins TRBV5-5 to TRBJ2-3, and 13 junction bases match TRBD2. This receptor was obtained from an adult with COVID-19. What was sequenced was memory CD4+ T cells from PBMCs, cultured in vitro. Taken with the paper, the label for cell subset or site translates to: memory (non-naive) CD4+ T cells. The sequence in DNA is TGTGCCAGCAGCCTCCGGACTAGCGGGAGAGATACGCAGTATTTT. Its protein is CASSLRTSGRDTQYF. Outside the CDR3, residues come from the reference TRBV5-5 and TRBJ2-3 proteins, so the full variable domain is: DAGVTQSPTHLIKTRGQQVTLRCSPISGHKSVSWYQQVLGQGPQFIFQYYEKEERGRGNFPDRFSARQFPNYSSELNVNALLLGDSALYLCASSLRTSGRDTQYFGPGTRLTVL.